A single sample is the source of the 31 T cell receptor beta chains below, sequenced in a study of T cell responses to AZD1222 COVID-19 vaccine. Assay: immunoSEQ multiplex PCR; the TCRdb copy retains only in-frame clones and omits some. The sample lists about 150,000 clones, roughly 91% occurring once. The sample in question was peripheral blood, obtained 28 days after the second AZD1222 dose. The receptors were gathered from an adult who received the AZD1222 COVID-19 vaccine.

The chain employs TRBV6-6 and TRBJ2-2, with TRBD1 identical over 7 bases. The CDR3 consists of 15 residues. Germline trimming cut 3 bases from V and 4 bases from J; bases unmatched to any gene: 5. Germline CDR1 and CDR2: MNHNY and SVGAGI (reference sequence). This CDR3 reads CASSYQGEPTGELFF. CDR3 sequence (DNA): TGTGCCAGCAGTTATCAGGGGGAACCCACCGGGGAGCTGTTTTTT.

The rearrangement uses TRBV18 and TRBJ1-1; possible D gene TRBD1, 5 bases. This CDR3 is built from 11 residues. In germline, CDR1 is KGHSH, CDR2 LQKENI. The CDR3, as DNA: TGTGCGAGCGGGGCTCACACTGAAGCTTTCTTT. Translating gives CASGAHTEAFF.

The rearrangement links TRBV5-1 to TRBJ1-2, with TRBD1 matching 8 bases. With V trimmed by 2 bases and J by 4 bases, 7 bases remained unmatched. This CDR3 comprises 15 residues. Germline V gives CDR1 SGHRS, CDR2 YFSETQ. CDR3 DNA sequence: TGCGCCAGCAGCTTAGATGGACAGGGCTTCTATGGCTACACCTTC. It encodes CASSLDGQGFYGYTF.

The chain employs TRBV6-6 and TRBJ1-2, with 9 nucleotides matching TRBD1. Per germline, CDR1 MNHNY and CDR2 SVGAGI (reference sequence). V was clipped by 2 bases and J by 3 bases; unmatched bases: 4. The CDR3 runs to 15 residues. The CDR3 sequence is CASSYGGQGYYGYTF. Written as DNA, the CDR3 is TGTGCCAGCAGTTACGGGGGACAGGGATACTATGGCTACACCTTC.

The chain employs TRBV5-1 and TRBJ2-1; 7 bases agree with TRBD2. Germline loops: CDR1 SGHRS, CDR2 YFSETQ. V lost 4 bases to trimming and J lost 4 bases; unmatched junction nucleotides: 11. The CDR3 is 16 amino acids. The CDR3 protein is CASSPGTGGGYNEQFF. CDR3 bases: TGCGCCAGCAGCCCCGGGACTGGCGGGGGATACAATGAGCAGTTCTTC.

The genes are TRBV24-1 and TRBJ2-2; D is unclear. Trimming left V 2 bases short and J 1 base short, with 7 bases between. Germline V gene data show CDR1 as KGHDR and CDR2 as SFDVKD. The CDR3 sequence is 15 residues long. CDR3 DNA sequence: TGTGCCACCAGTGATTCGAAGGGGAACACCGGGGAGCTGTTTTTT. Amino acid sequence: CATSDSKGNTGELFF.

The genes are TRBV7-2 and TRBJ2-7, with 8 bases matching TRBD2. With V trimmed by 5 bases and J by 6 bases, 3 bases remained unmatched. The CDR3 runs to 12 residues. Germline lookup yields CDR1 SGHTA and CDR2 FQGNSA. DNA of the CDR3: TGTGCCAGCAGCCTGAGCGGGAGCGAGCAGTACTTC. Its protein product is CASSLSGSEQYF.

The chain couples TRBV7-8 to TRBJ2-7; unclear D gene. The CDR3 contains 14 residues. Trimming shortened V by 1 base and J by 2 bases, and 9 bases separated the two germline ends. The germline V gene encodes CDR1 SGHVS and CDR2 FQNEAQ. The CDR3 loop reads CASSLGSVAYEQYF. The CDR3 DNA reads as TGTGCCAGCAGCTTAGGTTCCGTAGCCTACGAGCAGTACTTC.

This clone was detected once. The chain recombines TRBV3-1 (or the pseudogene TRBV3-2) with TRBJ2-2; a possible D gene is TRBD1 (6 bases). This CDR3 is built from 16 residues. CDR1 and CDR2 from the germline V gene are LGHDT and YNNKEL (reference sequence). V dropped 2 bases and J dropped 0 bases, with 10 bases sitting between them. The CDR3, as DNA: TGTGCCAGCAGCCAAAGACAGGTTTCGAACACCGGGGAGCTGTTTTTT. Protein product: CASSQRQVSNTGELFF.

The chain combines TRBV19 with TRBJ1-1, with TRBD1 matching 10 bases. Germline V gene data show CDR1 as LNHDA and CDR2 as SQIVND (reference sequence). V gave up 5 bases and J gave up 6 bases; unmatched junction bases: 9. The CDR3 sequence is 15 residues long. DNA for the CDR3: TGTGCCAGTAGTTTTCCGGGACAGGGGAGTGCTGAAGCTTTCTTT. Translated: CASSFPGQGSAEAFF.

The chain couples TRBV12-3 or TRBV12-4 to TRBJ1-2; possibly TRBD1 for D (6 bases). Between the trimmed V and J ends, which lost 5 bases and 4 bases, there was a span of 11 bases. This CDR3 spans 13 amino acids. Here the CDR3 reads CASSPRGAYGYTF. The CDR3 nucleotides are TGTGCCAGCAGTCCTAGGGGGGCCTATGGCTACACCTTC.

The rearrangement links TRBV7-9 to TRBJ1-2; D is unclear. This CDR3 has 13 amino acids. Germline V gene lookup returns CDR1 SEHNR and CDR2 FQNEAQ (reference sequence). Trimming took off 1 base at V and 6 bases at J, with 9 bases between the two ends. CDR3 in DNA: TGTGCCAGCAGCTTAGGCAGCCCGAATGGCTACACCTTC. Translated, it gives CASSLGSPNGYTF.

For the CDR3, the DNA is TGTGCCAGCAGCATCCGGACTAGCGGGAGTGGGGAGACCCAGTACTTC. Translation: CASSIRTSGSGETQYF. The chain joins TRBV5-6 to TRBJ2-5; 13 bases match TRBD2. Germline CDR1 and CDR2: SGHDT and YYEEEE. Trimming took 4 bases from V and 5 from J; bases not matched to a gene: 8. The CDR3 contains 16 residues. Based on the CDR3 plus reference TRBV5-6 and TRBJ2-5, the full variable domain is DAGVTQSPTHLIKTRGQQVTLRCSPKSGHDTVSWYQQALGQGPQFIFQYYEEEERQRGNFPDRFSGHQFPNYSSELNVNALLLGDSALYLCASSIRTSGSGETQYFGPGTRLLVL.

The rearrangement joins TRBV10-3 to TRBJ1-2, with a possible D match to TRBD1 (5 bases). Germline V gene lookup returns CDR1 ENHRY and CDR2 SYGVKD. The CDR3 spans 15 residues. The V end lost 6 bases, the J end lost 2 bases, and 16 bases lay between the germline ends. CDR3 sequence (DNA): TGTGCCATCAGCAACTCCGGGACGGAGAACTATGGCTACACCTTC. It is translated as CAISNSGTENYGYTF.

V is TRBV21-1 and J is TRBJ2-5; TRBD2, as called in the table, went unchecked against the DNA. TRBV21-1 is labeled a pseudogene. The CDR3 covers 18 residues. The CDR3 reads CASSKESAPLAAKETQYF. The CDR3 bases are TGTGCCAGCAGCAAAGAAAGCGCTCCACTAGCGGCAAAAGAGACCCAGTACTTC.

This clone showed up just a few times. V and J are TRBV7-2 and TRBJ1-5; D is possibly TRBD1 (5 bases). The germline V gene encodes CDR1 SGHTA and CDR2 FQGNSA. Trimming stripped 5 bases from V and 3 bases from J, with 14 bases between. CDR3 length equals 15 residues. The CDR3: CASSPGGGFNQPQHF. CDR3 in DNA: TGTGCCAGCAGCCCGGGGGGGGGTTTCAATCAGCCCCAGCATTTT.

The chain links TRBV28 to TRBJ1-4; tentatively, D is TRBD1 (5 bases). Germline V gene data show CDR1 as MDHEN and CDR2 as SYDVKM. The CDR3 totals 14 residues. Trimming took off 6 bases at V and 3 bases at J, with 11 bases between the two ends. The CDR3 bases are TGTGCCAGCAGGATTTCAGGGTCTAATGAAAAACTGTTTTTT. Residues: CASRISGSNEKLFF.

To note about this clone: The junction shows a germline mismatch at one end, possibly a read error. This chain links TRBV19 with TRBJ2-3, with D tentatively TRBD1 (6 bases). Per the germline V gene, CDR1 is LNHDA and CDR2 is SQIVND (reference sequence). This CDR3 contains 15 residues. CDR3 nucleotides: TGTGCCGGTAGTACCAGGGGATCTCTCACAGATACGCAGTATTTT. Its translation: CAGSTRGSLTDTQYF.

This chain joins TRBV27 and TRBJ2-1; D is uncertain. V dropped 3 bases and J dropped 0 bases, with 12 bases sitting between them. Germline-derived CDR1 and CDR2 are MNHEY and SMNVEV (reference sequence). The CDR3 runs to 16 residues. The CDR3 region has the DNA TGTGCCAGCAGTTTGTCAATCCTGAGCTCCTACAATGAGCAGTTCTTC. This codes for CASSLSILSSYNEQFF.

V is TRBV27 and J is TRBJ1-5, with D possibly being TRBD1 (6 bases). Trimming removed 2 bases at V and 5 bases at J, with 13 bases between. The V gene's germline CDR1 is MNHEY and CDR2 SMNVEV (reference sequence). The CDR3 is 15 residues long. CDR3 nucleotides: TGTGCCAGCAGTTTAGGGGGGGCAGGAGATCAGCCCCAGCATTTT. Protein product: CASSLGGAGDQPQHF.

This rearrangement joins TRBV6-1 to TRBJ1-4, with D unclear. The CDR3 totals 15 residues. Trimming shortened V by 3 bases and J by 0 bases, and 8 bases separated the two germline ends. CDR1 and CDR2 from the germline V gene are MNHNS and SASEGT. The CDR3 coding sequence is TGTGCCAGCAGTGACCAGTATGCAACTAATGAAAAACTGTTTTTT. Translating gives CASSDQYATNEKLFF.

The chain combines TRBV11-2 with TRBJ2-7; 9 positions match TRBD1. V lost 3 bases and J lost 1; bases outside the gene matches: 1. The CDR3 is 14 amino acids. From germline, CDR1 is SGHAT and CDR2 FQNNGV. The CDR3 bases are TGTGCCAGCAGCTTTGACAGGGGGTCCTACGAGCAGTACTTC. Amino acid sequence: CASSFDRGSYEQYF.

This chain uses TRBV11-2 with TRBJ1-4, with D possibly being TRBD1 (5 bases). CDR1 is SGHAT and CDR2 is FQNNGV in the germline V gene. This CDR3 has 14 amino acids. V gave up 5 bases and J gave up 2 bases, with 9 bases separating them. DNA for the CDR3: TGTGCCAGCAGCGCGGGGCGGACTAATGAAAAACTGTTTTTT. Translated: CASSAGRTNEKLFF.

The chain employs TRBV18 and TRBJ1-4, with 8 bases identical to TRBD1. Germline V gene lookup returns CDR1 KGHSH and CDR2 LQKENI. V lost 5 bases to trimming and J lost 8 bases; unmatched junction nucleotides: 4. This CDR3 has 13 residues. The CDR3 DNA reads TGTGCCAGCTCAGGACAGGGTAAAGAAAAACTGTTTTTT. It yields the protein CASSGQGKEKLFF.

The genes are TRBV21-1 and TRBJ1-3. TRBV21-1 is flagged as a pseudogene. The CDR3 loop spans 16 amino acids. This chain's CDR3 is CASSPLRGVSGNTIYF. The CDR3 coding sequence is TGTGCCAGCAGCCCCCTAAGGGGGGTAAGTGGAAACACCATATATTTT.

This clone appeared a single time. The V gene is TRBV7-9, the J gene TRBJ1-2, with TRBD1 matching over 7 bases. This CDR3 is 13 amino acids long. Trimming took 1 base from V and 8 from J; bases not matched to a gene: 4. Per germline, CDR1 SEHNR and CDR2 FQNEAQ (reference sequence). CDR3 residues: CASSLDTGAGYTF. As DNA, the CDR3 is TGTGCCAGCAGCTTAGATACAGGGGCGGGCTACACCTTC.

The rearrangement joins TRBV7-3 to TRBJ1-1; D ambiguous. This CDR3 has 14 amino acids. Per germline, CDR1 SGHTA and CDR2 FQGTGA. V was cut by 0 bases and J by 0 bases, with 5 bases left in between. The CDR3 nucleotides are TGTGCCAGCAGCTTAACGGCCATGAACACTGAAGCTTTCTTT. Protein: CASSLTAMNTEAFF.

CDR3 region: CASSLWIGRPDEQFF. In nucleotides, the CDR3 is TGCGCCAGCAGCCTGTGGATAGGCCGTCCTGATGAGCAGTTCTTC. The chain links TRBV5-1 to TRBJ2-1; no clear D gene. CDR1 is SGHRS, CDR2 YFSETQ, per germline. The CDR3 spans 15 residues. The V and J ends lost 4 bases and 8 bases respectively, with 19 bases between them.

The chain carries TRBV2 and TRBJ1-2; no clear D. Germline loops: CDR1 SNHLY, CDR2 FYNNEI. V was shortened by 5 bases and J by 6 bases, with 10 bases between the two germline ends. The CDR3 has 12 amino acids. CDR3 protein: CASSPLNHGYTF. CDR3 in DNA: TGTGCCAGCAGTCCCCTGAACCATGGCTACACCTTC.

This clone was counted a single time. The chain employs TRBV18 and TRBJ2-5, with 7 nucleotides matching TRBD1. Germline V gene sequence: CDR1 KGHSH, CDR2 LQKENI. V was clipped by 5 bases and J by 2 bases; unmatched bases: 5. The CDR3 contains 14 residues. The CDR3 reads CASSGQAKQETQYF. The CDR3 nucleotides are TGTGCCAGCTCAGGACAGGCGAAACAAGAGACCCAGTACTTC.

This chain joins TRBV7-9 and TRBJ2-7; TRBD2 agrees at 7 bases. After removal of 1 base from V and 2 bases from J, the junction contained 2 bases not matched to a gene. The germline gives CDR1 SEHNR, CDR2 FQNEAQ (reference sequence). The CDR3 has 14 amino acids. The CDR3 DNA is TGTGCCAGCAGCTTAGGGACTAGGACCTACGAGCAGTACTTC. Amino acids: CASSLGTRTYEQYF.